This T cell receptor beta chain stems from a study of blood T cell repertoires in COVID-19. Study in general: Material from acute and convalescent COVID-19 was sourced from the United States, Italy and Spain. From T cells, B-cell-depleted T cells, or PBMCs came the material, which was cDNA or gDNA.

The authors' processing: Reference gene primers were amplified, and this amplification served to estimate nucleated cell counts. Here immunoSEQ multiplex PCR was the method, and the copy in TCRdb shows in-frame clones only, minus some. V and J calls and clone size are those listed in that table; D and trimming were worked out from the DNA. The sample records roughly 700,000 clones, more than 80% being singletons. V was pared by 5 bases and J by 4 bases, with 17 bases between. Germline values: CDR1 SGHTA, CDR2 FQGNSA. The CDR3 consists of 15 residues. Sequencing was performed on peripheral blood. The chain carries TRBV7-2 and TRBJ1-2; D uncertain. The receptor's source is a young woman with acute or convalescent COVID-19. CDR3 in amino acids: CASSPWSGEGYGYTF. In DNA, the CDR3 is TGTGCCAGCAGCCCCTGGAGTGGCGAGGGCTATGGCTACACCTTC.